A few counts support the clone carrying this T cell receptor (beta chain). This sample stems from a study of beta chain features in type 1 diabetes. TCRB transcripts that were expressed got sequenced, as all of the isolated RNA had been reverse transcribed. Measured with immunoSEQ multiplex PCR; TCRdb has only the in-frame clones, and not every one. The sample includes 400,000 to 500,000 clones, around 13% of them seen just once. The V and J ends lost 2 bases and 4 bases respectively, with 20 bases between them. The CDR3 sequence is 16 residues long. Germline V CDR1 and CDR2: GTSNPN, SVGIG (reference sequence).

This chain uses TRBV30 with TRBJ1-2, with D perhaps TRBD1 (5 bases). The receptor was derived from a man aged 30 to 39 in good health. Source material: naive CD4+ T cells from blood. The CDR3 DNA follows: TGTGCCTGGAGTTCGGCATCGGGGGTAGGCTCCTATGGCTACACCTTC. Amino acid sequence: CAWSSASGVGSYGYTF.